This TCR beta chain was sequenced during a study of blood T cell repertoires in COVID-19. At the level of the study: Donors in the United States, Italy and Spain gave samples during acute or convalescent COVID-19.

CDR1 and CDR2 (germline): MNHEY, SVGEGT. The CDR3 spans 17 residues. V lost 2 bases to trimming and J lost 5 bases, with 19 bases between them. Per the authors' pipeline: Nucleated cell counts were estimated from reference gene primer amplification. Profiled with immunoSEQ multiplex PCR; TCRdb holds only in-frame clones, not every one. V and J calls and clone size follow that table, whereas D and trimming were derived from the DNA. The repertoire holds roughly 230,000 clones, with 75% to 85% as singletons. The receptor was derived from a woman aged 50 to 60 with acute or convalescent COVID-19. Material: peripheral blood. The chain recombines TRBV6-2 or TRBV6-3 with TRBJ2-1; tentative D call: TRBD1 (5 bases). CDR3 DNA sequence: TGTGCCAGCAGTTACCCCCCCCCGCCACAGGCTAACAATGAGCAGTTCTTC. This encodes CASSYPPPPQANNEQFF.